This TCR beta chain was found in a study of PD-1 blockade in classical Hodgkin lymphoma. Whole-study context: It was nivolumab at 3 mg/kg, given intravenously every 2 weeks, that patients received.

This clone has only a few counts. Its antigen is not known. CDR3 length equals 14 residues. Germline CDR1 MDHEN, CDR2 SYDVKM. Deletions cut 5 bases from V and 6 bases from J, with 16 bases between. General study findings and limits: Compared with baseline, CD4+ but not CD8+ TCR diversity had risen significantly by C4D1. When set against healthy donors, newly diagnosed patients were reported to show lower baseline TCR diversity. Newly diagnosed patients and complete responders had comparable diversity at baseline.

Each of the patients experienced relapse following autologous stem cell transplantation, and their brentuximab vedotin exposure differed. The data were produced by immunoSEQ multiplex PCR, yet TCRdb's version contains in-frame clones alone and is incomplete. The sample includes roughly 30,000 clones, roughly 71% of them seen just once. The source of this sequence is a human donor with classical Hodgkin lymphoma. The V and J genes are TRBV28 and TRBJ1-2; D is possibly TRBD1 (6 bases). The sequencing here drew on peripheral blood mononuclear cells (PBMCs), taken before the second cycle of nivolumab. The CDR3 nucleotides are TGTGCCAGCAGTCCTCTCCGGACAGTGAATGGCTACACCTTC. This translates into CASSPLRTVNGYTF.